Included here is one T cell receptor beta chain sequence, with context. It lacks a known antigen. One base away there is no much larger clone; base qualities are not given. These data come from a study of blood T cell repertoires in COVID-19 (dated by TCRdb to 2018 to 2020). With regard to the full study: Samples from collaborators originated in the United States, Italy and Spain and spanned both the acute and convalescent phases of COVID-19. The prospective study material was composed of cDNA or gDNA derived from T cells, B-cell-depleted T cells, or PBMCs. The dataset comprised deeply sampled blood TCRbeta repertoires from subjects exposed to, actively infected with, or recovered from COVID-19. The repertoires were released in a freely available public database intended as a resource for research on the immune response to SARS-CoV-2. The samples were drawn from the first 160 participants of the ongoing ImmuneRACE study and from some 1,300 subjects provided by 6 global collaborators. Nearly every sample came with metadata listing a de-identified subject ID, COVID-19 status, age in years and sex. Where HLA class I and class II types were available, the types were taken from metadata supplied by the sample provider, not from assay-based typing. The paper as a whole reports these results and caveats: The amount of clinical and demographic metadata varied by source and participant and was provided uncurated.

TCRbeta CDR3 regions were amplified from genomic DNA using the immunoSEQ Assay, a bias-controlled multiplex PCR. The authors' pipeline ran thus. The number of nucleated cells in each sample was estimated from the amplification of reference gene primers within the assay. Sequence reads were collapsed and filtered to measure the absolute abundance of every unique TCRbeta CDR3 rearrangement. For each sample, productive Simpson clonality was calculated by taking the square root of Simpson's diversity index across productive rearrangements. As stored in TCRdb, this immuneACCESS dataset retains in-frame rearrangements with V and J assigned. A fraction of the clones does not appear; measured against another copy, unresolved V genes explain less than half of the discrepancy, and the remainder lacks a known reason. D and trimming come from the DNA, and the V and J calls and clone size come from that table. The sample table shows over 60,000 clones, and 90% are seen once. The biggest ten clones account for around 1.3% of the sample.

Each collaborating institution followed its own protocols to collect whole blood in K2EDTA tubes. Collaborator samples were shipped for TCRbeta analysis as frozen whole blood, isolated PBMCs, or DNA extracted from either sample type. Material for sequencing was peripheral blood. The origin of this receptor is a man in his fifties or sixties with acute or convalescent COVID-19.

CDR3 sequence: CASSILHGGPTEAFF. The DNA is TGTGCCAGTAGTATATTGCACGGGGGGCCCACTGAAGCTTTCTTT. This receptor chain uses TRBV19 and TRBJ1-1, and the D gene may be TRBD1, 6 bases matching. Trimming costs V 2 bases and J 4 bases, and their ends lie 14 bases apart. The CDR3 runs 15 residues from the cysteine to the phenylalanine. The only DNA kept is the CDR3, 45 bases in frame from the first base. Sequences LNHDA (CDR1) and SQIVND (CDR2) are obtained from the germline V gene (reference sequence).